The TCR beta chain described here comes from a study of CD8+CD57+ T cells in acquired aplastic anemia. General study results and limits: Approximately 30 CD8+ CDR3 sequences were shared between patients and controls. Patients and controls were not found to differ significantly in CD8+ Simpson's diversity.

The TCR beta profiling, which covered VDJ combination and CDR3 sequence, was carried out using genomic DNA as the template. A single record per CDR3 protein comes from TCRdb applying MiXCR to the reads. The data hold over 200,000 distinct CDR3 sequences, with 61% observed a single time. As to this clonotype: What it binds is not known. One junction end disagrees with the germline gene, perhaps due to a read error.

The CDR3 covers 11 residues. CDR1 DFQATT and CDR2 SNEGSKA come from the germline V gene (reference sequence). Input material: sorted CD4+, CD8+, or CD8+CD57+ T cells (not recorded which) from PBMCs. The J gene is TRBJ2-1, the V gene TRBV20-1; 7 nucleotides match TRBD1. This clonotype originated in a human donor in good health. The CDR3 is CSARDSHRQSF. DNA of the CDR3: TGCAGTGCCCGGGACAGCCATCGGCAGTCCTTC.